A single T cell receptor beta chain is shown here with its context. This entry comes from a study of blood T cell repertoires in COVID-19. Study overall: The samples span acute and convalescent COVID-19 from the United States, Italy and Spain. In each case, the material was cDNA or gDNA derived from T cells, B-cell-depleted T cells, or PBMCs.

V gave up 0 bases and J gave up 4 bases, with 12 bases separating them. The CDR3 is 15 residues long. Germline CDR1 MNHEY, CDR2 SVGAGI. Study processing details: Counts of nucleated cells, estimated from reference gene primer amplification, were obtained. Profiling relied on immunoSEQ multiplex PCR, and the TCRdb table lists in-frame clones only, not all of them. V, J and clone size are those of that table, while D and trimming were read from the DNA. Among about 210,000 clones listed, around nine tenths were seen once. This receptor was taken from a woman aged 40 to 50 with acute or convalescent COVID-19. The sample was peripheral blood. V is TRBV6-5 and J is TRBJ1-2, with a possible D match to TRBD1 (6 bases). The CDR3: CASSYSAGDGYGYTF. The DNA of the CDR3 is TGTGCCAGCAGTTACTCAGCAGGGGATGGCTATGGCTACACCTTC.